Below, 22 T cell receptor beta chains from the same sample are listed, as sequenced in a study of blood T cell repertoires in COVID-19. Only in-frame clones appear in the TCRdb table, and some are missing; sequencing was by immunoSEQ multiplex PCR. The sample holds about 280,000 clones; around 85% are singletons and the top ten take 2% to 2.5%. The sample comprised peripheral blood. These receptors all stem from a woman aged 25 to 39 who had recovered from COVID-19.

This sequence joins TRBV2 and TRBJ2-5; 7 bases are shared with TRBD2. The CDR3 totals 14 residues. Germline assignment: CDR1 SNHLY and CDR2 FYNNEI. Trimming removed 4 bases from V and 4 bases from J; junction bases left unmatched: 6. The chain's CDR3 is CASSVPGGGETQYF. The CDR3 nucleotides read TGTGCCAGCAGTGTCCCTGGGGGGGGAGAGACCCAGTACTTC.

The chain employs TRBV12-3 or TRBV12-4 and TRBJ2-3; D call uncertain. CDR3 length equals 13 residues. Trimming took 4 bases from V and 3 from J, leaving 8 bases between them. CDR3: CASSYLVTDTQYF. The CDR3 nucleotides read TGTGCCAGCAGTTACTTGGTTACAGATACGCAGTATTTT.

This chain links TRBV27 with TRBJ1-2, with TRBD1 matching over 11 bases. The CDR3 contains 15 residues. Germline lookup yields CDR1 MNHEY and CDR2 SMNVEV (reference sequence). V was pared by 5 bases and J by 3 bases, with 5 bases of the junction left unmatched. This chain's CDR3 is CASSRGQGADYGYTF. The CDR3 region has the DNA TGTGCCAGCAGTCGAGGACAGGGGGCGGACTATGGCTACACCTTC.

CDR3 loop: CASSQGDRDNEKLFF. Here the CDR3 DNA reads TGCGCCAGCAGCCAAGGGGACAGGGATAATGAAAAACTGTTTTTT. The chain combines TRBV4-1 with TRBJ1-4, with TRBD1 matching over 9 bases. Germline V gene data show CDR1 as MGHRA and CDR2 as YSYEKL. The CDR3 consists of 15 residues. The V segment lost 1 base and the J segment 4 bases; nucleotides outside the gene matches: 1.

This chain connects TRBV4-1 to TRBJ1-1; the match to TRBD1 covers 8 bases. J lost 5 bases, V lost 5 bases, and 13 bases had no gene match. Germline CDR1 and CDR2: MGHRA and YSYEKL. The CDR3 contains 16 residues. For the CDR3, the DNA is TGCGCCAGCAGCTTCCCCGACAGGGGAGTAATGACTGAAGCTTTCTTT. Translating it yields CASSFPDRGVMTEAFF.

The CDR3 here is CASSYTDRGSYEQYF. CDR3 DNA sequence: TGTGCCAGCAGTTACACGGACAGGGGGTCCTACGAGCAGTACTTC. This chain links TRBV6-5 with TRBJ2-7; 10 bases line up with TRBD1. Germline V gene data show CDR1 as MNHEY and CDR2 as SVGAGI. The CDR3 spans 15 residues. Losses at the gene ends were 2 bases for V and 1 base for J; bases not matched to a gene: 2.

The J gene is TRBJ1-2, the V gene TRBV19, with TRBD1 matching over 7 bases. This CDR3 comprises 14 residues. J was trimmed by 3 bases and V by 5 bases; bases with no gene match: 6. CDR1 LNHDA and CDR2 SQIVND come from the germline V gene (reference sequence). The CDR3 protein is CASSFGQGDYGYTF. In nucleotides, the CDR3 is TGTGCCAGTAGTTTCGGCCAGGGGGACTATGGCTACACCTTC.

Only a few counts were recorded for this clone. The V call is TRBV5-5, the J call TRBJ2-5; 8 nucleotides align to TRBD2. The V and J ends lost 0 bases and 7 bases, in that order; junction bases with no gene match: 8. This CDR3 has 15 amino acids. Germline values: CDR1 SGHKS, CDR2 YYEKEE (reference sequence). CDR3 sequence reads: CASSLGTSGGLTQYF. The CDR3 coding sequence is TGTGCCAGCAGCTTGGGAACTAGCGGTGGTTTGACCCAGTACTTC.

This chain joins TRBV9 and TRBJ1-2, with D maybe TRBD1 (5 bases). Trimming shortened V by 0 bases and J by 6 bases, and 15 bases separated the two germline ends. The germline gives CDR1 SGDLS, CDR2 YYNGEE. The CDR3 is made up of 15 amino acids. The CDR3 is CASSVGGRDGDGYTF. The CDR3, as DNA: TGTGCCAGCAGCGTAGGTGGCAGGGATGGCGATGGCTACACCTTC.

The chain recombines TRBV28 with TRBJ2-1; 11 positions match TRBD2. Looked up from germline, CDR1 is MDHEN and CDR2 is SYDVKM. V lost 4 bases and J lost 0; bases outside the gene matches: 11. The CDR3 is 19 residues long. CDR3 residues: CASSYDTSGSWGSYNEQFF. The DNA for the CDR3 is TGTGCCAGCAGTTACGATACTAGCGGGAGTTGGGGCTCCTACAATGAGCAGTTCTTC.

The chain joins TRBV2 to TRBJ2-2, with D unclear. Germline V gene sequence: CDR1 SNHLY, CDR2 FYNNEI. The CDR3 is 12 amino acids. V gave up 5 bases and J gave up 7 bases, with 8 bases separating them. This chain's CDR3 is CASSSRGGELFF. In nucleotides, the CDR3 is TGTGCCAGCAGTTCCCGAGGCGGGGAGCTGTTTTTT. Full variable domain (missing parts from reference TRBV2 and TRBJ2-2): EPEVTQTPSHQVTQMGQEVILRCVPISNHLYFYWYRQILGQKVEFLVSFYNNEISEKSEIFDDQFSVERPDGSNFTLKIRSTKLEDSAMYFCASSSRGGELFFGEGSRLTVL.

The CDR3, as DNA: TGTGCCAGCAGCTTCCCGGGAACTGAGCAGTTCTTC. This codes for CASSFPGTEQFF. This sequence joins TRBV11-2 and TRBJ2-1, with a weak D call TRBD2 (5 bases). Trimming cost V 3 bases and J 9 bases, with 9 bases left between them. Germline V gene lookup returns CDR1 SGHAT and CDR2 FQNNGV. This CDR3 is built from 12 residues.

The chain employs TRBV7-2 and TRBJ2-1; possibly TRBD2 for D (5 bases). V lost 2 bases to trimming and J lost 1 base, with 12 bases between them. Looked up from germline, CDR1 is SGHTA and CDR2 is FQGNSA. CDR3 length: 16 residues. The CDR3 nucleotides read TGTGCCAGCAGCTTACGGGGTATGAGGTCCTACAATGAGCAGTTCTTC. Amino acid sequence: CASSLRGMRSYNEQFF.

The chain has TRBV28 and TRBJ2-3; 15 bases align to TRBD2. Trimming took 4 bases from V and 4 from J; bases not matched to a gene: 6. Germline lookup yields CDR1 MDHEN and CDR2 SYDVKM. The CDR3 runs to 17 residues. The CDR3 loop reads CASSSGLAGGPPDTQYF. The CDR3 DNA reads as TGTGCCAGCAGTTCAGGACTAGCGGGAGGGCCCCCAGATACGCAGTATTTT.

The chain has TRBV4-3 and TRBJ2-7, with 8 positions matching TRBD2. Germline V lookup: CDR1 LGHNA, CDR2 YSLEER. The J segment lost 1 base and the V segment lost 1 base, leaving 6 bases of the junction unmatched. CDR3 size: 16 residues. Here the CDR3 reads CASSQVLTGGSYEQYF. CDR3 nucleotide sequence: TGCGCCAGCAGCCAAGTTCTGACGGGGGGGTCCTACGAGCAGTACTTC.

The rearrangement uses TRBV7-8 and TRBJ2-1, with 11 bases that match TRBD1. Unmatched junction bases numbered 3, after V lost 4 bases and J lost 4 bases. Germline assignment: CDR1 SGHVS and CDR2 FQNEAQ. The CDR3 runs to 15 residues. CDR3 sequence reads: CASSSGTGGYNEQFF. DNA of the CDR3: TGTGCCAGCAGCTCCGGGACAGGGGGTTACAATGAGCAGTTCTTC.

This clone was found once. V usage is TRBV6-5 and J usage is TRBJ1-1, with D tentatively TRBD1 (6 bases). The germline V gene has CDR1 MNHEY and CDR2 SVGAGI. The CDR3 is 11 residues long. V was trimmed by 4 bases and J by 8 bases, leaving 8 bases between them. CDR3 amino acids: CASSSGTEAFF. The CDR3 DNA reads TGTGCCAGCAGTTCCGGGACAGAAGCTTTCTTT.

The chain uses TRBV11-2 and TRBJ1-1, with TRBD1 matching 8 bases. Trimming at V came to 0 bases and at J to 5 bases, leaving 11 bases not matched to a gene. The V gene's germline CDR1 is SGHAT and CDR2 FQNNGV. The CDR3 is made up of 17 amino acids. Here the CDR3 DNA reads TGTGCCAGCAGCTTAGATCCTACAGGACAGGGAAGAACTGAAGCTTTCTTT. This translates into CASSLDPTGQGRTEAFF.

This clone was counted a single time. The CDR3 coding sequence is TGTGCCAGCAGCTGGCGAGGGAGCCAGGCCTATGAGCAGTTCTTC. It is translated as CASSWRGSQAYEQFF. The gene calls are TRBV7-9 and TRBJ2-1, with TRBD2 as a possible D gene (5 bases). The germline CDR1 and CDR2 sequences are SEHNR and FQNEAQ (reference sequence). The CDR3 contains 15 residues. With 4 bases removed from V and 8 bases from J, the gap between germline ends came to 18 bases.

This rearrangement joins TRBV5-6 to TRBJ2-7, with TRBD2 matching over 9 bases. CDR1 is SGHDT and CDR2 is YYEEEE in the germline V gene. Trimming cost V 1 base and J 2 bases; bases outside gene matches: 4. This CDR3 is 15 amino acids long. CDR3 loop: CASSLTSGFTYEQYF. The DNA for the CDR3 is TGTGCCAGCAGCTTGACTAGCGGGTTTACCTACGAGCAGTACTTC.

The chain is built from TRBV19 and TRBJ2-7, with D possibly matching TRBD2 (6 bases). CDR3 size: 12 residues. Germline loops: CDR1 LNHDA, CDR2 SQIVND (reference sequence). The V and J ends lost 5 bases and 5 bases respectively, with 10 bases between them. CDR3: CASSWGEHEQYF. The CDR3 DNA is TGTGCCAGTAGTTGGGGGGAACACGAGCAGTACTTC.

The chain uses TRBV19 and TRBJ1-2, with TRBD1 identical over 11 bases. The CDR3 totals 14 residues. The J segment lost 7 bases and the V segment lost 5 bases, leaving 6 bases of the junction unmatched. Germline CDR1 is LNHDA and CDR2 is SQIVND (reference sequence). The CDR3 DNA follows: TGTGCCAGTAGTTTAACCGGGACAGGGGGTGGCTACACCTTC. Its translation: CASSLTGTGGGYTF.